The 10 T cell receptor beta chains reported below all come from one sample, sequenced in a study of cytomegalovirus exposure and HLA in healthy donors. A multiplex PCR was run with 60 Vbeta primers and 13 Jbeta primers. Assay: immunoSEQ multiplex PCR; the TCRdb copy retains only in-frame clones and omits some. Of more than 100,000 clones in the sample, 60% to 85% are singletons; the top ten hold 3% to 4%. Sequenced: PBMCs. The receptors come from a woman aged 25 to 45 in good health and CMV-seropositive.

This chain uses TRBV7-2 with TRBJ2-1; 8 nucleotides agree with TRBD2. The germline V gene encodes CDR1 SGHTA and CDR2 FQGNSA. The CDR3 runs to 14 residues. V lost 3 bases to trimming and J lost 9 bases; unmatched junction nucleotides: 7. The DNA for the CDR3 is TGTGCCAGCAGCTTGGGCGGGGGGACGAGTGAGCAGTTCTTC. Translation: CASSLGGGTSEQFF.

This clone was seen a few times. The chain joins TRBV5-4 to TRBJ1-1, with D possibly TRBD1 on 6 matching bases. The V end was cut by 5 bases, the J end by 6 bases, with 26 bases between. Germline V gene data show CDR1 as SGHNT and CDR2 as YYREEE (reference sequence). This CDR3 contains 17 residues. The CDR3 coding sequence is TGTGCCAGCAGACCCGGTGGGGGGGGCGAGGTTTTGGCTGAAGCTTTCTTT. Translation gives CASRPGGGGEVLAEAFF.

CDR3 DNA: TGTGCCAGTTACTCCAGGGGCCTGAACTATGGCTACACCTTC. Translating gives CASYSRGLNYGYTF. The J gene is TRBJ1-2, the V gene TRBV19; a possible D gene is TRBD1 (6 bases). With 8 bases removed from V and 2 bases from J, the gap between germline ends came to 15 bases. CDR3 length: 14 residues. Germline loops: CDR1 LNHDA, CDR2 SQIVND (reference sequence).

As for this clone: The same CDR3 is also encoded by other DNA sequences in this sample. V and J are TRBV28 and TRBJ1-2; 7 nucleotides align to TRBD1. Germline loops: CDR1 MDHEN, CDR2 SYDVKM. This CDR3 is built from 14 residues. Unmatched junction bases numbered 13, after V lost 6 bases and J lost 9 bases. CDR3 bases: TGTGCCAGCAGCATTGGGACAGTAGGAAGTCGCTACACCTTC. Amino acid sequence: CASSIGTVGSRYTF.

The rearrangement uses TRBV30 and TRBJ1-3; 8 bases match TRBD2. TRBJ2-2 matches the DNA end more closely, so the J call is doubtful. CDR3 length: 12 amino acids. Germline V gene data show CDR1 as GTSNPN and CDR2 as SVGIG (reference sequence). The CDR3 DNA sequence: TGTGCCTGGAATTTCGGGGGGGCAGAGCTGTTTTTT. Translated, it gives CAWNFGGAELFF.

The chain combines TRBV30 with TRBJ2-5; D is possibly TRBD1 (5 bases). V was pared by 3 bases and J by 4 bases, with 15 bases between. Per the germline V gene, CDR1 is GTSNPN and CDR2 is SVGIG (reference sequence). The CDR3 consists of 14 residues. Here the CDR3 reads CAWRNRQGGETQYF. The CDR3 coding sequence is TGTGCCTGGAGAAATAGGCAGGGTGGAGAGACCCAGTACTTC. Full variable domain (missing parts from reference TRBV30 and TRBJ2-5): SQTIHQWPATLVQPVGSPLSLECTVEGTSNPNLYWYRQAAGRGLQLLFYSVGIGQISSEVPQNLSASRPQDRQFILSSKKLLLSDSGFYLCAWRNRQGGETQYFGPGTRLLVL.

The chain employs TRBV5-1 and TRBJ2-7; 7 bases are a match to TRBD1. V trimming: 5 bases; J trimming: 6 bases; junction bases outside the gene matches: 11. CDR3 length equals 14 residues. CDR1 is SGHRS, CDR2 YFSETQ, per germline. The CDR3, as DNA: TGCGCCAGCAGTGAAGTGACAGGGCCGGCCGAGCAGTACTTC. Protein product: CASSEVTGPAEQYF.

The chain recombines TRBV5-1 with TRBJ2-1; 9 nucleotides agree with TRBD1. The V gene's germline CDR1 is SGHRS and CDR2 YFSETQ. The J segment lost 5 bases and the V segment lost 0 bases, leaving 3 bases of the junction unmatched. The length of the CDR3 is 15 residues. The CDR3 region has the DNA TGCGCCAGCAGCTTGGACAGGGGGCTTGACAATGAGCAGTTCTTC. Translated: CASSLDRGLDNEQFF.

The chain combines TRBV2 with TRBJ2-6; the D is unclear. The V end lost 6 bases, the J end lost 5 bases, and 8 bases lay between the germline ends. The CDR3 totals 13 residues. Germline V CDR1 and CDR2: SNHLY, FYNNEI. CDR3 DNA: TGTGCCAGCAGAGAACCCTGGGCCAACGTCCTGACTTTC. It yields the protein CASREPWANVLTF.

The gene calls are TRBV28 and TRBJ1-5, with 9 positions matching TRBD1. The germline gives CDR1 MDHEN, CDR2 SYDVKM. This CDR3 is 17 amino acids long. V shed 0 bases and J 6 bases; nucleotides not matched to a gene: 9. The CDR3 sequence: CASSLWGGDRVRQPQHF. The CDR3 nucleotides are TGTGCCAGCAGTTTATGGGGTGGGGACAGGGTGCGTCAGCCCCAGCATTTT.